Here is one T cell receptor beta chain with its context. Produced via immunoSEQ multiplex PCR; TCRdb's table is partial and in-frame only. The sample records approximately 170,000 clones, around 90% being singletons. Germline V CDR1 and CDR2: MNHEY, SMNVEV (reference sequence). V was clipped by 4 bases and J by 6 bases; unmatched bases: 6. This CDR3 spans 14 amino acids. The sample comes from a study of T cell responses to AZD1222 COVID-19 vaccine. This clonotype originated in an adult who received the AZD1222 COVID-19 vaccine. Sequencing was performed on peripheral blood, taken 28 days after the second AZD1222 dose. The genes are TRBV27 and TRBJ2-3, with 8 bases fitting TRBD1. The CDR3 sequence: CASSSGQGMDTQYF. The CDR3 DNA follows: TGTGCCAGCAGTTCCGGACAGGGCATGGATACGCAGTATTTT.